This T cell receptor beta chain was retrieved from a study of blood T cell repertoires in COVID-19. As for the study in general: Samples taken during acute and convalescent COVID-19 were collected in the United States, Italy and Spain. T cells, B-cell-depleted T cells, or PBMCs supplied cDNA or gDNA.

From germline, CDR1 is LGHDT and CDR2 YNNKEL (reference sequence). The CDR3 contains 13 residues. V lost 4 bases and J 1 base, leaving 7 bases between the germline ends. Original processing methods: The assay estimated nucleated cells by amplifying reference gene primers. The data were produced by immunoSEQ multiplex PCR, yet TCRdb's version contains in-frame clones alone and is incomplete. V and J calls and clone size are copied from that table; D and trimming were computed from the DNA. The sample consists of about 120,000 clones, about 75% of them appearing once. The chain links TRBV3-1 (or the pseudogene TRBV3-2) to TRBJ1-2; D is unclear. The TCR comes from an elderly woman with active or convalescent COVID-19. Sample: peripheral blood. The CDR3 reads CASSRYINYGYTF. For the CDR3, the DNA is TGTGCCAGCAGCCGATACATTAACTATGGCTACACCTTC.